The next 27 T cell receptor beta chains were all read from a single sample in a study of OX40 agonist ivuxolimab in advanced cancers. The table came from immunoSEQ multiplex PCR; TCRdb's copy has only in-frame clones and leaves some out. The data contain roughly 20,000 clones, approximately 76% of them seen just once; the ten biggest clones take up 35% to 50%. Material: CD4+ or CD8+ T cells sorted from blood, obtained in a trial of the OX40 agonist ivuxolimab. These receptors all stem from an adult with an advanced solid tumor such as melanoma, head and neck, liver or kidney cancer.

The table lists this clone with a few counts. The J gene is TRBJ1-5, the V gene TRBV11-2; D remains ambiguous. The CDR3 covers 13 residues. Deletions cut 3 bases from V and 5 bases from J, with 8 bases between. Germline V gene data show CDR1 as SGHAT and CDR2 as FQNNGV. CDR3 region: CASSFEFDQPQHF. Written as DNA, the CDR3 is TGTGCCAGCAGCTTCGAATTTGATCAGCCCCAGCATTTT. Full variable domain (rest looked up from reference TRBV11-2 and TRBJ1-5): EAGVAQSPRYKIIEKRQSVAFWCNPISGHATLYWYQQILGQGPKLLIQFQNNGVVDDSQLPKDRFSAERLKGVDSTLKIQPAKLEDSAVYLCASSFEFDQPQHFGDGTRLSIL.

The chain recombines TRBV4-3 with TRBJ2-3; 9 bases are shared with TRBD2. Germline V gene sequence: CDR1 LGHNA, CDR2 YSLEER. The CDR3 runs 15 residues. With 0 bases clipped from V and 9 bases from J, the junction kept 7 bases outside the gene matches. The CDR3 sequence is CASSQELSGRQTQYF. The DNA of the CDR3 is TGCGCCAGCAGCCAAGAGTTAAGCGGGAGGCAGACGCAGTATTTT.

V usage is TRBV4-2 and J usage is TRBJ1-5; the D is unclear. The V gene's germline CDR1 is LGHNA and CDR2 YNFKEQ. CDR3 length: 16 residues. The germline V and J ends were trimmed by 0 bases and 2 bases, with 11 bases remaining between them. The CDR3 sequence: CASSQDSGSGNQPQHF. Here the CDR3 DNA reads TGTGCCAGCAGCCAAGATTCCGGGTCGGGCAATCAGCCCCAGCATTTT.

This chain joins TRBV29-1 and TRBJ2-7, with no clear D. V was trimmed by 4 bases and J by 6 bases, leaving 16 bases between them. From germline, CDR1 is SQVTM and CDR2 ANQGSEA. This CDR3 has 13 residues. Written as DNA, the CDR3 is TGCAGCGTTGCATCGAGTGTCCCCGGCGAGCAGTACTTC. Translated, it gives CSVASSVPGEQYF.

The rearrangement uses TRBV4-3 and TRBJ1-4; 7 positions match TRBD1. The germline V gene has CDR1 LGHNA and CDR2 YSLEER. CDR3 length: 18 residues. J gave up 0 bases and V 0 bases, and 7 bases lay outside the gene matches. The CDR3 is CASSQDPPQGSTNEKLFF. DNA for the CDR3: TGCGCCAGCAGCCAAGATCCCCCACAGGGGTCAACTAATGAAAAACTGTTTTTT.

This rearrangement joins TRBV5-4 to TRBJ1-2; no clear D gene. The germline CDR1 and CDR2 sequences are SGHNT and YYREEE (reference sequence). With 0 bases removed from V and 5 bases from J, the gap between germline ends came to 11 bases. This CDR3 is 14 amino acids long. CDR3 protein: CASSLEVRGYGYTF. CDR3 bases: TGTGCCAGCAGCTTGGAGGTCAGAGGATATGGCTACACCTTC.

The chain joins TRBV10-2 to TRBJ1-5, with TRBD1 identical over 12 bases. V lost 2 bases and J lost 4; bases outside the gene matches: 12. CDR3 size: 19 residues. Germline V gives CDR1 WSHSY, CDR2 SAAADI. The CDR3 spells CASSERGPGTGGRNQPQHF. The CDR3 coding sequence is TGCGCCAGCAGTGAGAGAGGCCCCGGGACAGGGGGCCGGAATCAGCCCCAGCATTTT.

The V gene is TRBV19, the J gene TRBJ1-5; D gene unclear. Germline V gives CDR1 LNHDA, CDR2 SQIVND (reference sequence). Trimming took off 2 bases at V and 0 bases at J, with 11 bases between the two ends. The CDR3 consists of 16 residues. CDR3 coding DNA: TGTGCCAGTAGTATAAGATCGATGAATAGCAATCAGCCCCAGCATTTT. Translating it yields CASSIRSMNSNQPQHF.

The J gene is TRBJ2-1, the V gene TRBV2; 7 bases match TRBD2. With 2 bases clipped from V and 7 bases from J, the junction kept 11 bases outside the gene matches. The CDR3 length is 16 residues. Germline CDR1 is SNHLY and CDR2 is FYNNEI. CDR3 amino acids: CASSERAGVPWNEQFF. CDR3 DNA sequence: TGTGCCAGCAGTGAAAGGGCGGGGGTCCCTTGGAATGAGCAGTTCTTC.

The chain links TRBV14 to TRBJ2-1, with 10 bases identical to TRBD2. The CDR3 runs to 16 residues. V was pared by 4 bases and J by 2 bases, with 5 bases of the junction left unmatched. The germline V gene encodes CDR1 SGHDN and CDR2 FVKESK. The CDR3 loop is CASSLLAGAAYNEQFF. The CDR3 DNA reads TGTGCCAGCAGCCTGCTAGCGGGAGCGGCCTACAATGAGCAGTTCTTC. The variable domain in full, completed from reference TRBV14 and TRBJ2-1, reads EAGVTQFPSHSVIEKGQTVTLRCDPISGHDNLYWYRRVMGKEIKFLLHFVKESKQDESGMPNNRFLAERTGGTYSTLKVQPAELEDSGVYFCASSLLAGAAYNEQFFGPGTRLTVL.

The V and J genes are TRBV9 and TRBJ1-2; 7 bases are shared with TRBD1. Losses at the gene ends were 0 bases for V and 6 bases for J; bases not matched to a gene: 11. This CDR3 has 16 amino acids. Germline CDR1 SGDLS, CDR2 YYNGEE. The CDR3 loop reads CASSVAPETGFDGYTF. In DNA, the CDR3 is TGTGCCAGCAGCGTAGCTCCCGAGACAGGGTTTGATGGCTACACCTTC.

V is TRBV7-9 and J is TRBJ2-3; 8 positions match TRBD2. V trimming: 3 bases; J trimming: 3 bases; junction bases outside the gene matches: 8. Germline loops: CDR1 SEHNR, CDR2 FQNEAQ (reference sequence). This CDR3 spans 16 amino acids. The DNA for the CDR3 is TGTGCCAGCAGCTTTCCCGCGTCTAGCGGGACAGATACGCAGTATTTT. Residues: CASSFPASSGTDTQYF. Full variable domain (remainder filled in from reference TRBV7-9 and TRBJ2-3): DTGVSQNPRHKITKRGQNVTFRCDPISEHNRLYWYRQTLGQGPEFLTYFQNEAQLEKSRLLSDRFSAERPKGSFSTLEIQRTEQGDSAMYLCASSFPASSGTDTQYFGPGTRLTVL.

This clone was recorded a few times. V gene TRBV21-1 combines with J gene TRBJ1-2; the D segment call TRBD1 is taken from the table without a DNA check. TRBV21-1 is described as a pseudogene. The CDR3 loop spans 15 amino acids. The chain's CDR3 is CASSQGQGRGYGYTF. In DNA form, the CDR3 reads TGTGCCAGCAGCCAGGGACAGGGGAGGGGGTATGGCTACACCTTC.

The V call is TRBV27, the J call TRBJ2-1; no clear D gene. Trimming removed 6 bases at V and 10 bases at J, with 10 bases between. The CDR3 covers 11 residues. CDR1 and CDR2 (germline): MNHEY, SMNVEV (reference sequence). The CDR3 sequence: CASSPGREQFF. The CDR3 region has the DNA TGTGCCAGCAGCCCGGGTCGCGAGCAGTTCTTC.

The rearrangement uses TRBV4-1 and TRBJ1-2; 11 bases line up with TRBD1. This CDR3 contains 17 residues. Germline assignment: CDR1 MGHRA and CDR2 YSYEKL. V gave up 1 base and J gave up 7 bases; unmatched junction bases: 11. The DNA of the CDR3 is TGCGCCAGCAGCCAAGTGGGACAGGGGGACCCTCTACGTGGCTACACCTTC. This translates into CASSQVGQGDPLRGYTF.

The chain links TRBV6-1 to TRBJ1-5; the D is unclear. The CDR3 consists of 16 residues. The V and J ends lost 3 bases and 5 bases respectively, with 17 bases between them. Looked up from germline, CDR1 is MNHNS and CDR2 is SASEGT. The CDR3 DNA is TGTGCCAGCAGTGAGACAACCACACCAGAGGATCAGCCCCAGCATTTT. Amino acids: CASSETTTPEDQPQHF.

This clone was found a few times. The CDR3 coding sequence is TGTGCCAGCAGCCAAGAACTCGGCAGCTCGAACACTGAAGCTTTCTTT. Translation gives CASSQELGSSNTEAFF. The chain is built from TRBV4-2 and TRBJ1-1; D remains unclear. Germline CDR1 is LGHNA and CDR2 is YNFKEQ. V lost 0 bases and J lost 1, with 12 bases in between. The CDR3 extends over 16 amino acids.

The chain is built from TRBV4-3 and TRBJ1-1; 7 positions match TRBD1. Germline V CDR1 and CDR2: LGHNA, YSLEER. This CDR3 has 15 residues. V lost 4 bases and J lost 5; bases outside the gene matches: 10. The CDR3 region has the DNA TGCGCCAGCAGCCTTGGGAGGGGGCTATGGACTGAAGCTTTCTTT. Its translation is CASSLGRGLWTEAFF.

The chain combines TRBV9 with TRBJ2-7, with D possibly TRBD2 on 6 matching bases. The germline gives CDR1 SGDLS, CDR2 YYNGEE. V gave up 0 bases and J gave up 3 bases, with 10 bases separating them. This CDR3 spans 14 amino acids. The CDR3, as DNA: TGTGCCAGCAGCGTAGGGGGGGTCGACTACGAGCAGTACTTC. Translated: CASSVGGVDYEQYF.

This rearrangement joins TRBV7-3 to TRBJ1-4, with D possibly being TRBD1 (6 bases). This CDR3 spans 10 amino acids. Germline CDR1 is SGHTA and CDR2 is FQGTGA. Deletions cut 2 bases from V and 14 bases from J, with 6 bases between. Here the CDR3 DNA reads TGTGCCAGCAGCTTACAGGGGCTGTTTTTT. As protein: CASSLQGLFF.

This clone was seen only once. This chain connects TRBV2 to TRBJ1-1; unclear D gene. The CDR3 spans 12 residues. CDR1 is SNHLY, CDR2 FYNNEI, per germline. The V gene lost 4 bases and the J gene lost 5 bases, with 8 bases spanning the gap. This CDR3 reads CASSASRTEAFF. The CDR3 DNA is TGTGCCAGCAGTGCCTCAAGAACTGAAGCTTTCTTT.

This sequence joins TRBV5-8 and TRBJ1-5, with TRBD1 matching 10 bases. V trimming: 4 bases; J trimming: 0 bases; junction bases outside the gene matches: 10. Germline-derived CDR1 and CDR2 are SGHTS and YDEGEE. The CDR3 is made up of 18 amino acids. DNA of the CDR3: TGTGCCAGCAGCAGGACAGGGGGAGCGGTATATAGCAATCAGCCCCAGCATTTT. Protein sequence: CASSRTGGAVYSNQPQHF. The full variable domain, rest sourced from reference TRBV5-8 and TRBJ1-5, is EAGVTQSPTHLIKTRGQQATLRCSPISGHTSVYWYQQALGLGLQFLLWYDEGEERNRGNFPPRFSGRQFPNYSSELNVNALELEDSALYLCASSRTGGAVYSNQPQHFGDGTRLSIL.

The genes are TRBV5-4 and TRBJ2-3; the match to TRBD2 covers 7 bases. The CDR3 loop spans 14 amino acids. V was pared by 5 bases and J by 2 bases, with 5 bases of the junction left unmatched. Germline CDR1 is SGHNT and CDR2 is YYREEE (reference sequence). The CDR3 spells CASRLGLVTDTQYF. Written as DNA, the CDR3 is TGTGCCAGCAGACTAGGACTAGTCACAGATACGCAGTATTTT.

The chain carries TRBV18 and TRBJ2-2; D is possibly TRBD1 (5 bases). Germline V lookup: CDR1 KGHSH, CDR2 LQKENI. This CDR3 contains 18 residues. V was clipped by 0 bases and J by 5 bases, with 19 bases between them. The CDR3 region has the DNA TGTGCCAGCTCACCACCGATTCTACAGGCTGCACCTACCGGGGAGCTGTTTTTT. This encodes CASSPPILQAAPTGELFF.

V usage is TRBV5-1 and J usage is TRBJ1-1; TRBD1 matches 9 bases. Germline lookup yields CDR1 SGHRS and CDR2 YFSETQ. Trimming took 3 bases from V and 3 from J; bases not matched to a gene: 3. The CDR3 is 14 residues long. Here the CDR3 reads CASSSDRGYTEAFF. CDR3 coding DNA: TGCGCCAGCAGCTCGGACAGGGGATACACTGAAGCTTTCTTT.

This clone was detected only once. V and J are TRBV7-9 and TRBJ2-1; TRBD1 matches at 11 bases. Germline lookup yields CDR1 SEHNR and CDR2 FQNEAQ (reference sequence). The V gene end was trimmed by 8 bases and the J gene end by 2 bases; junction bases not matched to a gene: 5. There are 15 residues in the CDR3. CDR3 sequence (DNA): TGTGCCAGCTATCAGGGACAGGGGGCCTACAATGAGCAGTTCTTC. It translates to CASYQGQGAYNEQFF.

The rearrangement joins TRBV5-5 to TRBJ2-3; 11 bases are shared with TRBD2. The germline CDR1 and CDR2 sequences are SGHKS and YYEKEE (reference sequence). V shed 3 bases and J 0 bases; nucleotides not matched to a gene: 3. The CDR3 totals 16 residues. The CDR3 nucleotides read TGTGCCAGCAGCTATATAGCGGGAGGGAGCACAGATACGCAGTATTTT. Translating gives CASSYIAGGSTDTQYF.